The 26 T cell receptor beta chains presented below share a single source sample, sequenced in a study of Tregs in tolerant kidney transplant recipients. The method was immunoSEQ multiplex PCR; TCRdb's version includes in-frame clones alone and lacks a portion of them. This repertoire includes 45,000 to 55,000 clones. The starting material was CD4+ T cells from blood, obtained before the transplant. The receptors come from a human donor who received a combined kidney and bone marrow transplant.

Points on this clone: The DNA ends 3 residues before the CDR3 does, and the rest of the CDR3 is filled in from the germline J gene. This sequence joins TRBV7-3 and TRBJ2-3; 9 nucleotides agree with TRBD1. Looked up from germline, CDR1 is SGHTA and CDR2 is FQGTGA. With 5 bases clipped from V and 0 bases from J, the junction kept 6 bases outside the gene matches. This CDR3 is 16 amino acids long. The chain's CDR3 is CASSLRGTGSTDTQYF. The sequenced CDR3 bases are TGTGCCAGCAGCCTACGGGGGACAGGGAGCACAGATACG.

Concerning this clone: The DNA ends 3 residues before the CDR3 does, and the rest of the CDR3 is filled in from the germline J gene. The chain recombines TRBV30 with TRBJ1-3, with D maybe TRBD1 (6 bases). Germline V gene data show CDR1 as GTSNPN and CDR2 as SVGIG (reference sequence). The CDR3 spans 16 residues. Trimming stripped 4 bases from V and 0 bases from J, with 16 bases between. The sequenced part of the CDR3 DNA is TGTGCCTGGACCCGGGGGGGCATTAGCTCTGGAAACACC. Amino acid sequence: CAWTRGGISSGNT. The whole CDR3 region reads CAWTRGGISSGNTIYF.

With respect to this clone: The read terminates 3 residues before the CDR3 end, so the remaining end is supplied by the germline J gene. The V gene is TRBV5-1, the J gene TRBJ2-1; TRBD2 matches 9 bases. Germline assignment: CDR1 SGHRS and CDR2 YFSETQ. The CDR3 totals 16 residues. V was pared by 5 bases and J by 0 bases, with 6 bases of the junction left unmatched. The part of the CDR3 DNA that was read is TGCGCCAGCAGGCTTAATAGCGGGAGCTCCTACAATGAG. This translates into CASRLNSGSSYNE. The CDR3 as a whole reads CASRLNSGSSYNEQFF.

Comments on this clone: The read gets to within 3 residues of the CDR3 end, and the germline J gene fills in the rest. J is TRBJ2-3 and V is TRBV2; unclear D gene. The germline V gene has CDR1 SNHLY and CDR2 FYNNEI. The CDR3 has 13 amino acids. The V gene lost 4 bases and the J gene lost 3 bases, with 8 bases spanning the gap. CDR3: CASSALGTDTQYF. The covered CDR3 bases are TGTGCCAGCAGTGCTTTAGGGACAGATACG. The full variable domain, completed using reference TRBV2 and TRBJ2-3, is EPEVTQTPSHQVTQMGQEVILRCVPISNHLYFYWYRQILGQKVEFLVSFYNNEISEKSEIFDDQFSVERPDGSNFTLKIRSTKLEDSAMYFCASSALGTDTQYFGPGTRLTVL.

As to this clone: The CDR3 goes on 3 residues after the read ends, and that part is filled in from the germline J gene. The V call is TRBV19, the J call TRBJ2-1; weak D call: TRBD1 (5 bases). The CDR3 sequence is 16 residues long. V was clipped by 5 bases and J by 5 bases, with 19 bases between them. Germline-derived CDR1 and CDR2 are LNHDA and SQIVND (reference sequence). The sequenced part of the CDR3 DNA is TGTGCCAGTAGTCCCGGACCCTGGGGCCATCACAATGAG. Translation gives CASSPGPWGHHNE. The entire CDR3 is CASSPGPWGHHNEQFF.

The CDR3 is CASSPRGSGFSTDTQYF. The part of the CDR3 DNA that was read is TGTGCCAGCAGTCCACGGGGTAGCGGATTTAGCACAGATACG. The rearrangement joins TRBV7-3 to TRBJ2-3; the D gene is possibly TRBD2 (6 bases). The CDR3 extends 3 residues past the end of the read, so its final part is completed from the germline J gene. Germline values: CDR1 SGHTA, CDR2 FQGTGA. V lost 6 bases and J 0 bases, leaving 19 bases between the germline ends. The CDR3 covers 17 residues.

Turning to this clone: The read terminates 3 residues before the CDR3 end, so the remaining end is supplied by the germline J gene. The gene calls are TRBV6-2 or TRBV6-3 and TRBJ2-1, with 8 bases aligning to TRBD2. With 7 bases clipped from V and 6 bases from J, the junction kept 11 bases outside the gene matches. Germline assignment: CDR1 MNHEY and CDR2 SVGEGT. The CDR3 loop spans 15 amino acids. CDR3 DNA, as far as it was read: TGTGCCAGCACTCGAAGCGGGAGAGGAACCAATGAG. Translation gives CASTRSGRGTNE. In full, the CDR3 reads CASTRSGRGTNEQFF.

Concerning this clone: The read comes to an end 3 residues before the CDR3 does, leaving the germline J gene to fill in the end. This chain joins TRBV7-2 and TRBJ2-6; D is unresolved. There are 15 residues in the CDR3. V was cut by 5 bases and J by 3 bases, with 11 bases left in between. Looked up from germline, CDR1 is SGHTA and CDR2 is FQGNSA. CDR3 loop: CASSGPGGGANVLTF. The part of the CDR3 DNA that was read is TGTGCCAGCAGCGGCCCTGGTGGTGGGGCCAACGTC.

Comment on this clone: The read gets to within 3 residues of the CDR3 end, and the germline J gene fills in the rest. The chain has TRBV19 and TRBJ2-5; D remains ambiguous. The CDR3 is 13 amino acids. The V gene's germline CDR1 is LNHDA and CDR2 SQIVND (reference sequence). V lost 5 bases and J lost 5, with 12 bases in between. The DNA read from the CDR3 is TGTGCCAGTAGTCTATCAACGGTGGAGACC. This sequence encodes CASSLSTVET. The full CDR3 protein is CASSLSTVETQYF.

Notes on this clone: The read gets to within 3 residues of the CDR3 end, and the germline J gene fills in the rest. The V call is TRBV30, the J call TRBJ2-5, with 14 positions matching TRBD2. This CDR3 has 18 residues. Germline CDR1 and CDR2: GTSNPN and SVGIG (reference sequence). Trimming took 2 bases from V and 4 from J; bases not matched to a gene: 12. CDR3 DNA, as far as it was read: TGTGCCTGGAGTCCCCCCCCGGGACTAGCGGGAGCGGGAGAGACC. Translating gives CAWSPPPGLAGAGET. The CDR3, in full, reads CAWSPPPGLAGAGETQYF.

In regard to this clone: The read falls 3 residues short of the CDR3 end, and the missing part is taken from the germline J gene. The gene calls are TRBV30 and TRBJ1-3; D call uncertain. V gave up 3 bases and J gave up 4 bases, with 7 bases separating them. Germline V gene sequence: CDR1 GTSNPN, CDR2 SVGIG (reference sequence). The CDR3 sequence is 12 residues long. The CDR3 sequence: CAWRSSGNTIYF. CDR3 DNA, as far as it was read: TGTGCCTGGAGGTCTTCGGGAAACACC.

To note about this clone: The DNA ends 3 residues before the CDR3 does, and the rest of the CDR3 is filled in from the germline J gene. The chain uses TRBV5-1 and TRBJ2-1; 12 nucleotides align to TRBD1. V dropped 0 bases and J dropped 9; count of bases not matched to a gene: 10. Germline V lookup: CDR1 SGHRS, CDR2 YFSETQ. The length of the CDR3 is 17 residues. The CDR3: CASSLDPGQGASREQFF. Incomplete CDR3 DNA: TGCGCCAGCAGCTTGGATCCGGGACAGGGGGCAAGTCGTGAG.

Concerning this clone itself: The read gets to within 3 residues of the CDR3 end, and the germline J gene fills in the rest. The V and J genes are TRBV6-1 and TRBJ2-3, with 10 positions matching TRBD1. With 3 bases clipped from V and 1 base from J, the junction kept 4 bases outside the gene matches. Germline V gene lookup returns CDR1 MNHNS and CDR2 SASEGT. This CDR3 region has 16 residues. The chain's CDR3 is CASSERDRGGTDTQYF. The DNA read from the CDR3 is TGTGCCAGCAGTGAGAGGGACAGGGGAGGCACAGATACG.

A word on this clone: The CDR3 is cut off 3 residues early in the read; its end comes from the germline J gene. The chain employs TRBV7-2 and TRBJ1-5; tentative D call: TRBD1 (6 bases). CDR1 SGHTA and CDR2 FQGNSA come from the germline V gene. Trimming shortened V by 3 bases and J by 6 bases, and 12 bases separated the two germline ends. The CDR3 runs 14 residues. The CDR3: CASSFTGSGQPQHF. CDR3 DNA, as far as it was read: TGTGCCAGCAGCTTTACAGGGAGTGGTCAGCCC.

Worth noting for this clone: The read falls 3 residues short of the CDR3 end, and the missing part is taken from the germline J gene. This chain uses TRBV18 with TRBJ2-5; D ambiguous. Germline CDR1 KGHSH, CDR2 LQKENI. The CDR3 is 12 amino acids. Trimming took 2 bases from V and 5 from J, leaving 6 bases between them. Incomplete CDR3 DNA: TGTGCCAGCTCACCAAGCCGGGAGACC. This sequence encodes CASSPSRET. The whole CDR3 protein is CASSPSRETQYF.

As regards this clone: The sequenced fragment ends 3 residues before the CDR3 boundary, so the rest is inferred from the germline J gene. This chain connects TRBV7-8 to TRBJ1-2; TRBD1 is a possible D gene (6 bases). V gave up 5 bases and J gave up 5 bases, with 21 bases separating them. The CDR3 has 16 residues. Germline CDR1 SGHVS, CDR2 FQNEAQ. CDR3 in amino acids: CASSRGTNLRGYGYTF. Partial CDR3 DNA: TGTGCCAGCAGCCGTGGGACAAATCTCCGGGGATATGGC. The full variable domain, in which reference TRBV7-8 and TRBJ1-2 provide the parts outside the CDR3, is GAGVSQSPRYKVAKRGQDVALRCDPISGHVSLFWYQQALGQGPEFLTYFQNEAQLDKSGLPSDRFFAERPEGSVSTLKIQRTQQEDSAVYLCASSRGTNLRGYGYTFGSGTRLTVV.

Details on this clone: The CDR3 end is not reached by the read, which stops 3 residues before it; the germline J gene fills it in. V gene TRBV7-2 combines with J gene TRBJ2-1; weak D call: TRBD2 (6 bases). This CDR3 spans 15 amino acids. The germline V and J ends were trimmed by 4 bases and 4 bases, with 14 bases remaining between them. Germline assignment: CDR1 SGHTA and CDR2 FQGNSA. CDR3 bases read: TGTGCCAGCAGCTCGGGACTGACCTTTTACAATGAG. It specifies CASSSGLTFYNE. The CDR3 reads in full as CASSSGLTFYNEQFF.

Points on this clone: The CDR3 end falls 3 residues outside the read, so it is completed with the germline J gene. The chain employs TRBV4-2 and TRBJ2-7; 14 bases map to TRBD2. The ends lost 0 bases at V and 2 bases at J; junction bases unmatched: 6. CDR3 length: 18 amino acids. CDR1 and CDR2 from the germline V gene are LGHNA and YNFKEQ. CDR3 DNA (partial): TGTGCCAGCAGCCAAGATGGGACTAGCGGGAGTGGGCCCTACGAG. Translated, it gives CASSQDGTSGSGPYE. The entire CDR3 protein is CASSQDGTSGSGPYEQYF.

Regarding this clone: The DNA ends 3 residues before the CDR3 does, and the rest of the CDR3 is filled in from the germline J gene. The genes are TRBV5-1 and TRBJ1-1, with 8 bases aligning to TRBD1. Germline-derived CDR1 and CDR2 are SGHRS and YFSETQ. V was clipped by 4 bases and J by 4 bases; unmatched bases: 6. CDR3 length equals 14 residues. CDR3 bases read: TGCGCCAGCAGCAGAGGACAGGGAGGCACTGAA. It yields the protein CASSRGQGGTE. The CDR3 as a whole reads CASSRGQGGTEAFF. The full variable domain, completed using reference TRBV5-1 and TRBJ1-1, is KAGVTQTPRYLIKTRGQQVTLSCSPISGHRSVSWYQQTPGQGLQFLFEYFSETQRNKGNFPGRFSGRQFSNSRSEMNVSTLELGDSALYLCASSRGQGGTEAFFGQGTRLTVV.

Notes on this clone: The read gets to within 3 residues of the CDR3 end, and the germline J gene fills in the rest. The V gene is TRBV7-2, the J gene TRBJ2-7, with D unclear. This CDR3 is built from 14 residues. Germline values: CDR1 SGHTA, CDR2 FQGNSA. Trimming stripped 0 bases from V and 4 bases from J, with 10 bases between. CDR3 sequence: CASSLASTEYEQYF. The sequenced part of the CDR3 DNA is TGTGCCAGCAGCTTAGCGTCGACTGAGTACGAG.

Note on this clone: The read terminates 3 residues ahead of where the CDR3 ends, so the germline J gene completes it. The chain employs TRBV20-1 and TRBJ2-2; maybe TRBD1 (5 bases). CDR3 length: 13 amino acids. Trimming took off 2 bases at V and 1 base at J, with 5 bases between the two ends. CDR1 and CDR2 from the germline V gene are DFQATT and SNEGSKA (reference sequence). CDR3 DNA, as far as it was read: TGCAGTGCTAGACAGGGGAACACCGGGGAG. The encoded protein is CSARQGNTGE. The complete CDR3 reads CSARQGNTGELFF.

Concerning this clone itself: The read stops 3 residues short of the end of the CDR3; the missing end is completed from the germline J gene. This chain connects TRBV7-7 to TRBJ2-3, with D hard to call. The V gene's germline CDR1 is SSHAT and CDR2 FNYEAQ (reference sequence). Trimming shortened V by 5 bases and J by 1 base, and 7 bases separated the two germline ends. The CDR3 spans 13 residues. The sequenced CDR3 bases are TGTGCCAGCAGCACCACAGGCACAGATACG. This translates into CASSTTGTDT. The whole CDR3 sequence reads CASSTTGTDTQYF.

Incomplete CDR3 DNA: TGCAGCGTTGCGACAGGTTACACTGAA. This gives the protein CSVATGYTE. The complete CDR3 reads CSVATGYTEAFF. The gene calls are TRBV29-1 and TRBJ1-1; possibly TRBD1 for D (6 bases). The read ends 3 residues early relative to the CDR3; the germline J gene fills the gap. This CDR3 contains 12 residues. Trimming shortened V by 4 bases and J by 3 bases, and 9 bases separated the two germline ends. Germline lookup yields CDR1 SQVTM and CDR2 ANQGSEA.

Points on this clone: The observed sequence ends 3 residues before the CDR3 terminus, with the missing tail filled in from the germline J gene. The chain uses TRBV2 and TRBJ1-4; D is possibly TRBD1 (5 bases). The CDR3 has 15 residues. Trimming took 5 bases from V and 0 from J, leaving 10 bases between them. Germline-derived CDR1 and CDR2 are SNHLY and FYNNEI. Partial CDR3 DNA: TGTGCCAGCAGTTGGACACCCGCAACTAATGAAAAA. Encoded protein: CASSWTPATNEK. The full CDR3 protein reads CASSWTPATNEKLFF.

In regard to this clone: The read ends 3 residues before the CDR3 terminus; that terminus is restored from the germline J gene. The V gene is TRBV30, the J gene TRBJ2-1; 12 bases line up with TRBD2. Germline assignment: CDR1 GTSNPN and CDR2 SVGIG (reference sequence). The V gene end was trimmed by 3 bases and the J gene end by 9 bases; junction bases not matched to a gene: 6. This CDR3 is 14 amino acids long. The CDR3 DNA, read in part, is TGTGCCTGGAGGACTAGCGGGAGTTTCCGTGAG. Its protein product is CAWRTSGSFRE. The whole CDR3 region reads CAWRTSGSFREQFF.

About this clone: Coverage ceases 3 residues before the CDR3 finishes, and the germline J gene fills in the end. The chain couples TRBV20-1 to TRBJ2-3; no firm D call. The CDR3 covers 15 residues. Germline values: CDR1 DFQATT, CDR2 SNEGSKA (reference sequence). V lost 3 bases, J lost 6 bases, and 19 bases lay in between. CDR3 residues: CSARSLGRAGDTQYF. The sequenced part of the CDR3 DNA is TGCAGTGCTAGGTCATTAGGTAGGGCCGGCGATACG.